This passage covers 19 T cell receptor beta chains from one sample sequenced in a study of cytomegalovirus exposure and HLA in healthy donors. PCR involved 60 Vbeta and 13 Jbeta primers. The assay was immunoSEQ multiplex PCR, and TCRdb's table has in-frame clones only and misses some. The profile shows roughly 150,000 clones, 82% of them singletons. Sequencing input: PBMCs. The origin of the receptors is a girl aged 5-17 years in good health and CMV-seropositive.

The rearrangement links TRBV7-3 to TRBJ2-2, with 9 bases identical to TRBD2. Germline CDR1 is SGHTA and CDR2 is FQGTGA. The junction had 4 bases not matched to a gene; V was cut back by 5 bases and J by 6 bases. This CDR3 region has 14 residues. The CDR3 protein is CASSPGTSSGELFF. CDR3 nucleotides: TGTGCCAGCAGCCCCGGGACTAGCTCCGGGGAGCTGTTTTTT.

This chain joins TRBV6-1 and TRBJ2-7, with 8 bases matching TRBD1. The CDR3 is made up of 14 amino acids. With 7 bases clipped from V and 0 bases from J, the junction kept 5 bases outside the gene matches. Germline CDR1 and CDR2: MNHNS and SASEGT. CDR3 sequence: CASNHQGASYEQYF. CDR3 nucleotides: TGTGCCAGCAACCACCAGGGGGCCTCCTACGAGCAGTACTTC.

The CDR3 region has the DNA TGTGCCAGCTCACCAGAGGACAGGGGAAGCGCCCTGGCCTACGAGCAGTACTTC. As protein: CASSPEDRGSALAYEQYF. The rearrangement links TRBV18 to TRBJ2-7; 9 nucleotides match TRBD1. The CDR3 loop spans 18 amino acids. Germline V CDR1 and CDR2: KGHSH, LQKENI. The J segment lost 2 bases and the V segment lost 2 bases, leaving 13 bases of the junction unmatched. Together with reference TRBV18 and TRBJ2-7, the CDR3 gives the full variable domain: NAGVMQNPRHLVRRRGQEARLRCSPMKGHSHVYWYRQLPEEGLKFMVYLQKENIIDESGMPKERFSAEFPKEGPSILRIQQVVRGDSAAYFCASSPEDRGSALAYEQYFGPGTRLTVT.

The chain combines TRBV14 with TRBJ2-3; 11 nucleotides align to TRBD1. Germline CDR1 and CDR2: SGHDN and FVKESK. Germline trimming cut 3 bases from V and 2 bases from J; bases unmatched to any gene: 4. The CDR3 covers 16 residues. CDR3 protein: CASSHPGQGDTDTQYF. CDR3 in DNA: TGTGCCAGCAGCCATCCGGGACAGGGGGACACAGATACGCAGTATTTT.

The chain uses TRBV28 and TRBJ2-7; 10 nucleotides align to TRBD1. Trimming took 4 bases from V and 2 from J; bases not matched to a gene: 8. CDR3 length: 16 residues. CDR1 MDHEN and CDR2 SYDVKM come from the germline V gene. DNA of the CDR3: TGTGCCAGCAGTTCCCCGGGACAGGGGATTACCTACGAGCAGTACTTC. It yields the protein CASSSPGQGITYEQYF.

A remark on this clone: An end of the junction does not agree with germline; a read error may underlie this. The chain is built from TRBV5-1 and TRBJ2-7, with TRBD1 identical over 8 bases. The germline gives CDR1 SGHRS, CDR2 YFSETQ. This CDR3 comprises 23 residues. The CDR3: CASITQQSCNIVRTGYPSHEQYF. DNA of the CDR3: TGCGCCAGCATCACTCAACAAAGCTGTAACATTGTGAGGACAGGGTATCCCTCCCACGAGCAGTACTTC.

The rearrangement uses TRBV11-2 and TRBJ1-5; TRBD1 is a possible D gene (5 bases). Germline V CDR1 and CDR2: SGHAT, FQNNGV. The length of the CDR3 is 13 residues. Trimming removed 5 bases from V and 11 bases from J, with 16 bases in between. Written as DNA, the CDR3 is TGTGCCAGCAGCAGGGACCCAGGGAGGGCCCAGCATTTT. It is translated as CASSRDPGRAQHF. The complete variable domain, with remaining parts taken from reference TRBV11-2 and TRBJ1-5, reads EAGVAQSPRYKIIEKRQSVAFWCNPISGHATLYWYQQILGQGPKLLIQFQNNGVVDDSQLPKDRFSAERLKGVDSTLKIQPAKLEDSAVYLCASSRDPGRAQHFGDGTRLSIL.

This clone was seen only once. The chain recombines TRBV7-6 with TRBJ1-1; D is ambiguous. Germline V lookup: CDR1 SGHVS, CDR2 FNYEAQ. CDR3 length equals 14 residues. The V and J ends lost 1 base and 5 bases respectively, with 11 bases between them. The chain's CDR3 is CASSLVPRRTEAFF. CDR3 in DNA: TGTGCCAGCAGCTTAGTACCGAGGAGGACTGAAGCTTTCTTT.

J is TRBJ2-7 and V is TRBV28; 10 positions match TRBD1. This CDR3 has 15 residues. J gave up 4 bases and V 4 bases, and 7 bases lay outside the gene matches. Germline V gene sequence: CDR1 MDHEN, CDR2 SYDVKM. The CDR3, as DNA: TGTGCCAGCAGTTCCGTTGGGACAGGGGAATACGAGCAGTACTTC. It specifies CASSSVGTGEYEQYF.

The chain employs TRBV6-6 and TRBJ1-2; D is unresolved. Germline V gene data show CDR1 as MNHNY and CDR2 as SVGAGI (reference sequence). The V end was cut by 2 bases, the J end by 6 bases, with 16 bases between. The length of the CDR3 is 15 residues. The chain's CDR3 is CASSYPRGPGNGYTF. The CDR3, as DNA: TGTGCCAGCAGTTACCCGCGTGGGCCCGGGAATGGCTACACCTTC.

This clone came up once. V is TRBV6-1 and J is TRBJ2-3; D is unresolved. The CDR3 length is 13 residues. Germline V lookup: CDR1 MNHNS, CDR2 SASEGT. V was cut by 8 bases and J by 6 bases, with 15 bases left in between. The CDR3 DNA is TGTGCCAGCGGCCATCCGCTTGCCGATACGCAGTATTTT. Its protein is CASGHPLADTQYF.

The chain has TRBV7-2 and TRBJ2-5, with D perhaps matching TRBD2 (6 bases). The CDR3 has 14 residues. With 4 bases removed from V and 5 bases from J, the gap between germline ends came to 14 bases. Germline V lookup: CDR1 SGHTA, CDR2 FQGNSA. The CDR3 here is CASSWQGGFETQYF. The DNA for the CDR3 is TGTGCCAGCAGCTGGCAGGGAGGATTTGAGACCCAGTACTTC.

The chain uses TRBV9 and TRBJ2-1, with D possibly matching TRBD1 (5 bases). Germline CDR1 and CDR2: SGDLS and YYNGEE. This CDR3 is 14 amino acids long. Between the trimmed V and J ends, which lost 0 bases and 9 bases, there was a span of 13 bases. CDR3 residues: CASSVVTGVGEQFF. The DNA for the CDR3 is TGTGCCAGCAGCGTAGTCACAGGAGTTGGTGAGCAGTTCTTC.

The rearrangement joins TRBV5-4 to TRBJ2-7; D call uncertain. V lost 0 bases to trimming and J lost 0 bases, with 10 bases between them. The CDR3 is made up of 15 amino acids. Germline V gene sequence: CDR1 SGHNT, CDR2 YYREEE (reference sequence). The DNA for the CDR3 is TGTGCCAGCAGCTTGGTTTGGCGGAGCTCCTACGAGCAGTACTTC. Encoded protein: CASSLVWRSSYEQYF.

This clone has a single count. This rearrangement joins TRBV5-1 to TRBJ2-7; TRBD1 agrees at 7 bases. The ends lost 2 bases at V and 5 bases at J; junction bases unmatched: 7. Germline CDR1 is SGHRS and CDR2 is YFSETQ. This CDR3 comprises 14 residues. The CDR3 nucleotides read TGCGCCAGCAGCTTACAGGGGTTAGGCCACGAGCAGTACTTC. Its protein is CASSLQGLGHEQYF. Full variable domain (remainder filled in from reference TRBV5-1 and TRBJ2-7): KAGVTQTPRYLIKTRGQQVTLSCSPISGHRSVSWYQQTPGQGLQFLFEYFSETQRNKGNFPGRFSGRQFSNSRSEMNVSTLELGDSALYLCASSLQGLGHEQYFGPGTRLTVT.

This rearrangement joins TRBV29-1 to TRBJ1-2; D is possibly TRBD1 (6 bases). The CDR3 runs to 14 residues. V shed 5 bases and J shed 4 bases, with 17 bases lying between them. Germline loops: CDR1 SQVTM, CDR2 ANQGSEA. The CDR3 nucleotides read TGCAGCGTTCTCCTCGAACAGGGATCCTATGGCTACACCTTC. This sequence encodes CSVLLEQGSYGYTF.

The V and J genes are TRBV30 and TRBJ2-1, with TRBD2 identical over 12 bases. This CDR3 has 16 amino acids. The V and J ends lost 6 bases and 2 bases, in that order; junction bases with no gene match: 8. The germline V gene has CDR1 GTSNPN and CDR2 SVGIG (reference sequence). The CDR3 DNA reads as TGTGCCTGTCTAGCGGGAGGGCCAGGGGCCTACAATGAGCAGTTCTTC. Translation: CACLAGGPGAYNEQFF.

A few counts support this clone. The V call is TRBV15, the J call TRBJ1-5; 9 bases map to TRBD1. From germline, CDR1 is LNHNV and CDR2 YYDKDF (reference sequence). This CDR3 contains 14 residues. V was pared by 8 bases and J by 3 bases, with 5 bases of the junction left unmatched. The CDR3 reads CATRGTGYNQPQHF. CDR3 coding DNA: TGTGCCACCCGGGGGACAGGGTACAATCAGCCCCAGCATTTT. The full variable domain, rest sourced from reference TRBV15 and TRBJ1-5, is DAMVIQNPRYQVTQFGKPVTLSCSQTLNHNVMYWYQQKSSQAPKLLFHYYDKDFNNEADTPDNFQSRRPNTSFCFLDIRSPGLGDTAMYLCATRGTGYNQPQHFGDGTRLSIL.

The V call is TRBV7-2, the J call TRBJ2-2, with 7 nucleotides matching TRBD2. Per germline, CDR1 SGHTA and CDR2 FQGNSA. This CDR3 has 17 amino acids. V lost 0 bases and J lost 3; bases outside the gene matches: 7. In DNA, the CDR3 is TGTGCCAGCAGCTTAGCGGCTAGCGGTATATACACCGGGGAGCTGTTTTTT. It specifies CASSLAASGIYTGELFF.